This T cell receptor (beta chain) is from a study of identical twins. Study-wide findings and caveats: Invariant MAIT and iNKT cells may have partly biased zero-insertion analyses. Abundant cord blood beta clonotypes carried fewer insertions; memory repertoires showed none.

Trimming pared 2 bases from V and 1 base from J, leaving 5 bases between. The germline CDR1 and CDR2 sequences are MNHNY and SVGAGI (reference sequence). This CDR3 is built from 13 residues. This clonotype was seen a handful of times. Its target is not known. A universal primer site was created by template switching, with the cDNA bearing unique molecular identifiers. TCRdb reanalysed the 5' RACE reads using MiXCR and keeps one entry per CDR3 protein. The sample shows 1,800,000 or so distinct CDR3 sequences, roughly a third of them seen only once. The sample consisted of cord blood. The source is a newborn girl in good health. V usage is TRBV6-6 and J usage is TRBJ1-1, with D uncertain. The CDR3 DNA reads TGTGCCAGCAGTTACATCCAGAACACTGAAGCTTTCTTT. Translating gives CASSYIQNTEAFF.